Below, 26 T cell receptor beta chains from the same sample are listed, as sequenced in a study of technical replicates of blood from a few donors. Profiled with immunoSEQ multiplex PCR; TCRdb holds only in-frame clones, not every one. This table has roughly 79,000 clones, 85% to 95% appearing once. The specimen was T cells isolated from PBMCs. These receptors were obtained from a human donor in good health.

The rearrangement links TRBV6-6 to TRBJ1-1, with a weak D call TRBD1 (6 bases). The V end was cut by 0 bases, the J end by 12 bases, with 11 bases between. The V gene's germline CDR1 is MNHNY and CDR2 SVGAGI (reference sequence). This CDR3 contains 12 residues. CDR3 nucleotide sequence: TGTGCCAGCAGTTACTCCACTAGGGACACTTTCTTT. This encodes CASSYSTRDTFF.

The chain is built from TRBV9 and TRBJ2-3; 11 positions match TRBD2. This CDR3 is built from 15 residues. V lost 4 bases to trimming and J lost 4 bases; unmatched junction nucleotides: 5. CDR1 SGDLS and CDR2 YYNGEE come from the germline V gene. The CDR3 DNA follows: TGTGCCAGCAGCTCTAGCGGGAGGTTGGCAGATACGCAGTATTTT. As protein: CASSSSGRLADTQYF.

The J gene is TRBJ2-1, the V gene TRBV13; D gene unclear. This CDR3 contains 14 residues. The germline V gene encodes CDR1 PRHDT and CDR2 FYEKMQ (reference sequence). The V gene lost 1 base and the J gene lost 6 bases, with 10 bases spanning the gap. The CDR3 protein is CASSLADSLNEQFF. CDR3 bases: TGTGCCAGCAGCTTAGCTGACTCTCTCAATGAGCAGTTCTTC.

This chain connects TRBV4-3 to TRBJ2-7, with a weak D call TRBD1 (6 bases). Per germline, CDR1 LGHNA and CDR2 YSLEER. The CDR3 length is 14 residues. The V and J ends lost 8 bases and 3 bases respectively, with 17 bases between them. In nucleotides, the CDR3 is TGCGCCAGCTCTTCTAACAGGGTAGGCTACGAGCAGTACTTC. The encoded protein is CASSSNRVGYEQYF.

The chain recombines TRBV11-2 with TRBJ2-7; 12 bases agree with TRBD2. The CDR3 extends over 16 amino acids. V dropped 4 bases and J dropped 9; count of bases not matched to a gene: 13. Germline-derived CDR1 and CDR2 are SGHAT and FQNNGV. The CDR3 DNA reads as TGTGCCAGCAGCTCCCGACGACTAGCGGGAGTGGAAGGGCAGTACTTC. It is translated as CASSSRRLAGVEGQYF.

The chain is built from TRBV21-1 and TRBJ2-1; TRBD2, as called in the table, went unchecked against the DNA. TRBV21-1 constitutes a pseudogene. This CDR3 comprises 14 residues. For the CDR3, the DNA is TGTGCCAGCAGATTCGAGCGGACTTTTCCTGAGCAGTTCTTC. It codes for CASRFERTFPEQFF.

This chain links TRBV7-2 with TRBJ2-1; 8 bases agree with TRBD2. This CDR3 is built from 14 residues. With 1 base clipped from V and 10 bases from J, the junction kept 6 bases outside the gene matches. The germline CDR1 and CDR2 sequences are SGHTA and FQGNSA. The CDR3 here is CASSLGVSSGEQFF. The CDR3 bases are TGTGCCAGCAGCTTAGGGGTATCTAGCGGGGAGCAGTTCTTC.

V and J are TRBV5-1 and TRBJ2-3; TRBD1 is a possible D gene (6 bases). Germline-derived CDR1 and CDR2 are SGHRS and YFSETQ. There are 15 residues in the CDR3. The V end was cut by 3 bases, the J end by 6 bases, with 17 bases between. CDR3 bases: TGCGCCAGCAGCTATACGGGAACAGGGTGGGATACGCAGTATTTT. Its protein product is CASSYTGTGWDTQYF.

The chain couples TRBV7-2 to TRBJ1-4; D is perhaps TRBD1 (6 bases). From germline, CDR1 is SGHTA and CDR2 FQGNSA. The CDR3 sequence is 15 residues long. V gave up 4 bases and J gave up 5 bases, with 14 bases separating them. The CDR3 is CASSSDRKRNEKLFF. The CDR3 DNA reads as TGTGCCAGCAGCTCCGACAGGAAGCGCAATGAAAAACTGTTTTTT.

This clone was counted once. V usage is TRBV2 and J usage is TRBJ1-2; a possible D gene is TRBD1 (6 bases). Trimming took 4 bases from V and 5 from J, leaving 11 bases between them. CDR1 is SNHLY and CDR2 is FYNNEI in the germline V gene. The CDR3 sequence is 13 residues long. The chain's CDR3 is CASSAQGIYGYTF. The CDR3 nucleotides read TGTGCCAGCAGTGCACAGGGAATTTATGGCTACACCTTC.

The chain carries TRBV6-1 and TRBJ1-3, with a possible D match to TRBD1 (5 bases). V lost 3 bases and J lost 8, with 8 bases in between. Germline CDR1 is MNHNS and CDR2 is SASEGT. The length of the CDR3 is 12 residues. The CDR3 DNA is TGTGCCAGCAGTGAGCAGGGCTACACCATATATTTT. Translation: CASSEQGYTIYF.

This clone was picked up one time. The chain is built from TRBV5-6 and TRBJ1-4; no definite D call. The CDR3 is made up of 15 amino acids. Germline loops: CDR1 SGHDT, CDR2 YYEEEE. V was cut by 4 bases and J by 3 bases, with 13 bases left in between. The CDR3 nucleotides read TGTGCCAGCAGCCCCTATGGGCGGGCTAATGAAAAACTGTTTTTT. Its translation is CASSPYGRANEKLFF.

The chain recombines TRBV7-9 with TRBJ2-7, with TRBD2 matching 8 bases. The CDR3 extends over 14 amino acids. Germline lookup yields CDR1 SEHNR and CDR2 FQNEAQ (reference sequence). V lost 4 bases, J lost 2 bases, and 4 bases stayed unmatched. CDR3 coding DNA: TGTGCCAGCAGCTCGAACGGGAGGGCCTACGAGCAGTACTTC. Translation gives CASSSNGRAYEQYF. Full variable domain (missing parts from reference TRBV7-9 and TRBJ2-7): DTGVSQNPRHKITKRGQNVTFRCDPISEHNRLYWYRQTLGQGPEFLTYFQNEAQLEKSRLLSDRFSAERPKGSFSTLEIQRTEQGDSAMYLCASSSNGRAYEQYFGPGTRLTVT.

CDR3 sequence: CASSFGGARGYTF. The DNA for the CDR3 is TGTGCCAGCAGTTTTGGGGGGGCGCGTGGCTACACCTTC. The J gene is TRBJ1-2, the V gene TRBV27; a possible D gene is TRBD1 (6 bases). CDR1 and CDR2 (germline): MNHEY, SMNVEV (reference sequence). Trimming removed 3 bases at V and 7 bases at J, with 12 bases between. This CDR3 spans 13 amino acids.

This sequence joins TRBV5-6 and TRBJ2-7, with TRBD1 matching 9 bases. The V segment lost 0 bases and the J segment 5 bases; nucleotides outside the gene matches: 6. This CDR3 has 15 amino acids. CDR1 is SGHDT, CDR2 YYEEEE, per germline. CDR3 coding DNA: TGTGCCAGCAGCTTGGACAGGGGGCTTGGCGACGAGCAGTACTTC. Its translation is CASSLDRGLGDEQYF. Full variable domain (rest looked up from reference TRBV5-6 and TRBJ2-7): DAGVTQSPTHLIKTRGQQVTLRCSPKSGHDTVSWYQQALGQGPQFIFQYYEEEERQRGNFPDRFSGHQFPNYSSELNVNALLLGDSALYLCASSLDRGLGDEQYFGPGTRLTVT.

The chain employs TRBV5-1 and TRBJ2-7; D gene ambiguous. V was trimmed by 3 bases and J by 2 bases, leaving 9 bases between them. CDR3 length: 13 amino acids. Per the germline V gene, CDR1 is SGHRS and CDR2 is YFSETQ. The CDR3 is CASSSMATYEQYF. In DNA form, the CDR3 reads TGCGCCAGCAGCTCCATGGCCACCTACGAGCAGTACTTC.

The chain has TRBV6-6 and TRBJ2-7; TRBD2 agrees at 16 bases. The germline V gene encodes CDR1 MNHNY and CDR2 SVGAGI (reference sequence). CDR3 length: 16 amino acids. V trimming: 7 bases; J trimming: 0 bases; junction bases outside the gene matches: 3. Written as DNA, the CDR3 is TGTGCCAGCACCGGGACTAGCGGGAGGGACTCCTACGAGCAGTACTTC. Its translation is CASTGTSGRDSYEQYF.

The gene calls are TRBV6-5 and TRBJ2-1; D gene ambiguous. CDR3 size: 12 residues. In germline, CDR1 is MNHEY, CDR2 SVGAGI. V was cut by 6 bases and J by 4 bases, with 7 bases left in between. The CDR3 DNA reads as TGTGCCAGCAGCCCAGGTTACAATGAGCAGTTCTTC. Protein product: CASSPGYNEQFF.

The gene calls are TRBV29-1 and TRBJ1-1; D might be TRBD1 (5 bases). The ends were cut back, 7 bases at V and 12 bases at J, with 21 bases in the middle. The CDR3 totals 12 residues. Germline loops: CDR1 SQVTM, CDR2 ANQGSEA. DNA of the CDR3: TGCAGCGCTCAGGACGGGGGAGACATAACTTTCTTT. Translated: CSAQDGGDITFF.

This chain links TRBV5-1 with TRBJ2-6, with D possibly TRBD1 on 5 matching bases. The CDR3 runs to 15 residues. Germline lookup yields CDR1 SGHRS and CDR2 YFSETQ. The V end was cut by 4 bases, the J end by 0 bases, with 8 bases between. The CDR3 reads CASSVDSSGANVLTF. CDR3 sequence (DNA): TGCGCCAGCAGCGTTGACAGCTCTGGGGCCAACGTCCTGACTTTC.

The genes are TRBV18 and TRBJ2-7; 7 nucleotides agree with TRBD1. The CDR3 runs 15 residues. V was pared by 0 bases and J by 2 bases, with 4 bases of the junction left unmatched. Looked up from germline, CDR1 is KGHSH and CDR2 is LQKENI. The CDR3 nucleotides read TGTGCCAGCTCACCACCAACAGGGGCGGCCTACGAGCAGTACTTC. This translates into CASSPPTGAAYEQYF. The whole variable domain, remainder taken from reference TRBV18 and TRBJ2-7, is NAGVMQNPRHLVRRRGQEARLRCSPMKGHSHVYWYRQLPEEGLKFMVYLQKENIIDESGMPKERFSAEFPKEGPSILRIQQVVRGDSAAYFCASSPPTGAAYEQYFGPGTRLTVT.

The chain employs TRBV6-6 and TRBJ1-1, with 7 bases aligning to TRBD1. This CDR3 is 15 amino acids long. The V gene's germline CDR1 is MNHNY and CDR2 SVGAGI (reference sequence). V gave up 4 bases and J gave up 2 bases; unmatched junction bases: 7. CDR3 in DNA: TGTGCCAGCAGTTCCGAGGGACAGACCAACACTGAAGCTTTCTTT. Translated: CASSSEGQTNTEAFF.

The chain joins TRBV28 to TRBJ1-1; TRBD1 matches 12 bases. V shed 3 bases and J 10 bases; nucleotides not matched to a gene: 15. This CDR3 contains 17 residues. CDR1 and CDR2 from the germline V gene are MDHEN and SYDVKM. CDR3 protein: CASSFPGGTGGDLVAFF. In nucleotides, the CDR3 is TGTGCCAGCAGTTTTCCTGGGGGGACAGGGGGCGATCTAGTAGCTTTCTTT.

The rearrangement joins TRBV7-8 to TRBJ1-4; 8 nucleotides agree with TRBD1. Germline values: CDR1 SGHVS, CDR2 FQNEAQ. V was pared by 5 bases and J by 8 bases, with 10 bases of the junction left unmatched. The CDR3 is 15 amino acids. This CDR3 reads CASSVNRGTREKLFF. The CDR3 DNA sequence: TGTGCCAGCAGCGTAAACAGGGGGACTCGGGAAAAACTGTTTTTT.

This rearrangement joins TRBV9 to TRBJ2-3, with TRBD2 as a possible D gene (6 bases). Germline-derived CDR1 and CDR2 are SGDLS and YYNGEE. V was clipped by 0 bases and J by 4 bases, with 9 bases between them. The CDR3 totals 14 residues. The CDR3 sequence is CASSVGLEADTQYF. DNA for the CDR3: TGTGCCAGCAGCGTAGGACTAGAAGCAGATACGCAGTATTTT.

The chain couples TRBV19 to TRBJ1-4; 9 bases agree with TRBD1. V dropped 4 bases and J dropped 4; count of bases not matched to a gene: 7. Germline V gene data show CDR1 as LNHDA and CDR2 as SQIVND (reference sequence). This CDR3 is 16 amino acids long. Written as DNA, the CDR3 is TGTGCCAGTAGTAGGCAGGACAGGGGACTTAATGAAAAACTGTTTTTT. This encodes CASSRQDRGLNEKLFF.